This T cell receptor (beta chain) stems from a study of CD8+ T cells in alopecia areata. On the study more broadly: Each of the treated patients was given oral tofacitinib, 5 to 10 mg twice daily, for moderate-to-severe alopecia areata.

This CDR3 spans 15 amino acids. The V gene lost 0 bases and the J gene lost 1 base, with 9 bases spanning the gap. The germline CDR1 and CDR2 sequences are SGHTA and FQGNSA. As the sequencing template, cDNA was produced by extracting RNA and reverse transcribing it. The method was immunoSEQ multiplex PCR; TCRdb's version includes in-frame clones alone and lacks a portion of them. Here the sample spans some 130,000 clones, around 58% being singletons. The chain uses TRBV7-2 and TRBJ1-1, with D unresolved. The material sequenced was CD4+ T cells sorted from blood, taken at week 0. This clonotype was sampled from a human donor with alopecia areata. CDR3 amino acids: CASSLAWVENTEAFF. The CDR3 nucleotides read TGTGCCAGCAGCTTAGCGTGGGTAGAGAACACTGAAGCTTTCTTT.